This record looks at one TCR beta chain sequence and its context. Its cognate antigen is unknown. TCR beta library input comprised roughly 2 micrograms of genomic DNA from cryopreserved PBMCs. This sample was included in a study of cytotoxic CD8 clonotypes in ibrutinib-treated CLL. Turning to the study itself: Response samples came after a median roughly 13 months of treatment, range 6 to 36.

Here immunoSEQ multiplex PCR was the method, and the copy in TCRdb shows in-frame clones only, minus some. The profile shows hundreds of thousands of clones, roughly 70% of them singletons. Notes on the study in general: Samples were collected at differing times from sustained-remission and progressing patients. Rising at ibrutinib response, clonality subsequently fell back toward baseline at progression.

Germline CDR1 is GTSNPN and CDR2 is SVGIG (reference sequence). This CDR3 is built from 15 residues. The junction had 6 bases not matched to a gene; V was cut back by 2 bases and J by 2 bases. The input for sequencing was PBMCs, taken after 24 months of ibrutinib treatment. The chain links TRBV30 to TRBJ2-1; 7 positions match TRBD2. This receptor was obtained from a human donor with chronic lymphocytic leukemia. The CDR3 spells CAWSRGGGTYNEQFF. CDR3 in DNA: TGTGCCTGGAGTAGGGGCGGGGGAACCTACAATGAGCAGTTCTTC.